The present T cell receptor beta chain was sequenced within a study of T cell responses to AZD1222 COVID-19 vaccine. At the level of the study: Timing groups of about 4 and about 12 weeks for second doses were pooled. Whole-study results and caveats: It should be noted that donors were predominantly white British and more often female, and clonal diversity was possibly underestimated. Seropositive at baseline were only 5 to 7 AZD1222 recipients. Vaccine-related CD4 TCRs covered spike, predominating at 160-218 and 743-854.

Clones were sequenced by immunoSEQ multiplex PCR, and TCRdb holds only the in-frame ones, with some missing. Of about 110,000 clones listed, 86% are singletons. This CDR3 is 14 amino acids long. V lost 7 bases, J lost 0 bases, and 10 bases lay in between. The germline gives CDR1 SNHLY, CDR2 FYNNEI. To note about this clone: Its antigen remains unidentified.

The starting material was peripheral blood, obtained on day 0 of AZD1222 vaccination. This sequence joins TRBV2 and TRBJ1-3, with D hard to call. The TCR was taken from an adult in good health. The CDR3 sequence: CASKETRSGNTIYF. For the CDR3, the DNA is TGTGCCAGCAAGGAAACCCGCTCTGGAAACACCATATATTTT.